A selection of T cell receptor beta chains follows, all from one sample in a study of CD8 T cells in Susac syndrome. TCRdb itself ran the immunoSEQ multiplex PCR reads through MiXCR, one entry per CDR3 protein. Of about 190,000 distinct CDR3 sequences listed, 90% to 96% are singletons. Material: CD4+ T cells from PBMCs. These TCRs come from a human donor with Susac syndrome. CDR3s include the opening cysteine and the closing phenylalanine or tryptophan. Fields, in order: D gene, V gene, clone size, J gene, CDR3 protein, CDR3 DNA. D genes are given only for firm matches. Only some rows state a clone size, as once, few, many or a class for expanded clones.

d_call: .; v_call: TRBV24-1; clone_size: .; j_call: TRBJ1-2; cdr3_aa: CATSGTGGYDYTF; cdr3_nt: TGTGCCACCAGCGGGACCGGGGGTTATGACTACACCTTC
d_call: .; v_call: TRBV5-1; clone_size: .; j_call: TRBJ2-5; cdr3_aa: CASRWSGGLAETQYF; cdr3_nt: TGCGCCAGCAGATGGTCGGGGGGCTTAGCAGAGACCCAGTACTTC
d_call: .; v_call: TRBV20-1; clone_size: .; j_call: TRBJ2-2; cdr3_aa: CSARGDTGELFF; cdr3_nt: TGCAGTGCTAGGGGAGACACCGGGGAGCTGTTTTTT
d_call: .; v_call: TRBV3-1; clone_size: .; j_call: TRBJ1-5; cdr3_aa: CASSQDLGPGGNQPQHF; cdr3_nt: TGTGCCAGCAGCCAAGATCTAGGCCCGGGGGGCAATCAGCCCCAGCATTTT
d_call: TRBD2; v_call: TRBV9; clone_size: .; j_call: TRBJ2-1; cdr3_aa: CASSVMAGGSSNNEQFF; cdr3_nt: TGTGCCAGCAGCGTAATGGCGGGGGGCAGCTCCAACAATGAGCAGTTCTTC
d_call: TRBD2; v_call: TRBV12-3/TRBV12-4; clone_size: .; j_call: TRBJ2-5; cdr3_aa: CASSQGLAGGRQETQYF; cdr3_nt: TGTGCCAGCAGTCAGGGACTAGCGGGGGGCCGACAAGAGACCCAGTACTTC
d_call: TRBD2; v_call: TRBV20-1; clone_size: .; j_call: TRBJ2-5; cdr3_aa: CSASRSGGETQYF; cdr3_nt: TGCAGTGCCTCCCGCTCGGGAGGGGAGACCCAGTACTTC
d_call: .; v_call: TRBV5-4; clone_size: .; j_call: TRBJ2-7; cdr3_aa: CASSSQNSYEQYF; cdr3_nt: TGTGCCAGCAGCTCACAGAACTCCTACGAGCAGTACTTC
d_call: .; v_call: TRBV18; clone_size: .; j_call: TRBJ2-7; cdr3_aa: CASSLSTGPYEQYF; cdr3_nt: TGTGCCAGCTCACTCTCTACAGGGCCCTACGAGCAGTACTTC
d_call: .; v_call: TRBV19; clone_size: .; j_call: TRBJ2-6; cdr3_aa: CASSPGRSGANVLTF; cdr3_nt: TGTGCCAGTAGCCCAGGGCGCTCTGGGGCCAACGTCCTGACTTTC
d_call: TRBD1; v_call: TRBV29-1; clone_size: .; j_call: TRBJ2-7; cdr3_aa: CSVEPGQGVGYEQYF; cdr3_nt: TGCAGCGTTGAACCGGGACAGGGAGTTGGCTACGAGCAGTACTTC
d_call: .; v_call: TRBV6-6; clone_size: once; j_call: TRBJ1-1; cdr3_aa: CASRFTQNAEAFF; cdr3_nt: TGTGCCAGCAGATTCACACAGAACGCTGAAGCTTTCTTT
d_call: .; v_call: TRBV12-3/TRBV12-4; clone_size: once; j_call: TRBJ1-6; cdr3_aa: CASSLSPDKPLHF; cdr3_nt: TGTGCCAGCAGTTTAAGTCCAGATAAGCCCCTCCACTTT
d_call: .; v_call: TRBV5-4; clone_size: .; j_call: TRBJ2-5; cdr3_aa: CASSLGSGHETQYF; cdr3_nt: TGTGCCAGCAGCTTAGGGTCCGGGCACGAGACCCAGTACTTC
d_call: .; v_call: TRBV4-2; clone_size: .; j_call: TRBJ1-4; cdr3_aa: CASSQVRVGEKLFF; cdr3_nt: TGTGCCAGCAGCCAAGTCAGGGTCGGGGAAAAACTGTTTTTT
d_call: .; v_call: TRBV6-2/TRBV6-3; clone_size: .; j_call: TRBJ1-1; cdr3_aa: CASSHDGTMNTEAFF; cdr3_nt: TGTGCCAGCAGTCACGACGGGACCATGAACACTGAAGCTTTCTTT
d_call: TRBD1; v_call: TRBV4-3; clone_size: .; j_call: TRBJ2-3; cdr3_aa: CASSRDRVFTDTQYF; cdr3_nt: TGCGCCAGCAGCCGGGACAGGGTTTTCACAGATACGCAGTATTTT
d_call: TRBD1; v_call: TRBV13; clone_size: .; j_call: TRBJ1-6; cdr3_aa: CASSMPGTGGDSPLHF; cdr3_nt: TGTGCCAGCAGCATGCCCGGGACAGGAGGCGACTCACCCCTCCACTTT
d_call: TRBD1; v_call: TRBV20-1; clone_size: .; j_call: TRBJ2-1; cdr3_aa: CSAHMTSGTEVSYNEQFF; cdr3_nt: TGCAGTGCTCATATGACCTCCGGGACAGAGGTCTCCTACAATGAGCAGTTCTTC
d_call: .; v_call: TRBV7-9; clone_size: .; j_call: TRBJ2-2; cdr3_aa: CASRSDIRAGELFF; cdr3_nt: TGTGCCAGCAGGTCTGACATTCGGGCCGGGGAGCTGTTTTTT
d_call: .; v_call: TRBV12-3/TRBV12-4; clone_size: .; j_call: TRBJ1-6; cdr3_aa: CASRPTTPGADNSPLHF; cdr3_nt: TGTGCCAGCAGGCCCACCACCCCAGGGGCTGATAATTCACCCCTCCACTTT
d_call: .; v_call: TRBV30; clone_size: .; j_call: TRBJ1-2; cdr3_aa: CAWSTQSNYGYTF; cdr3_nt: TGTGCCTGGAGCACACAGTCTAACTATGGCTACACCTTC
d_call: .; v_call: TRBV6-4; clone_size: once; j_call: TRBJ1-1; cdr3_aa: CASSQRLNTEAFF; cdr3_nt: TGTGCCAGCAGCCAACGATTGAACACTGAAGCTTTCTTT
d_call: .; v_call: TRBV4-3; clone_size: .; j_call: TRBJ1-5; cdr3_aa: CASSFSIDSNQPQHF; cdr3_nt: TGCGCCAGCAGCTTCAGCATAGATAGCAATCAGCCCCAGCATTTT
d_call: .; v_call: TRBV4-2; clone_size: .; j_call: TRBJ2-3; cdr3_aa: CASSRDFTDTQYF; cdr3_nt: TGTGCCAGCAGCCGGGACTTCACAGATACGCAGTATTTT
d_call: .; v_call: TRBV30; clone_size: .; j_call: TRBJ1-1; cdr3_aa: CAWRWGADTEAFF; cdr3_nt: TGTGCCTGGAGATGGGGGGCCGACACTGAAGCTTTCTTT
d_call: .; v_call: TRBV7-2; clone_size: .; j_call: TRBJ2-7; cdr3_aa: CASSLGGASSYEQYF; cdr3_nt: TGTGCCAGCAGCTTAGGAGGGGCAAGCTCCTACGAGCAGTACTTC
d_call: TRBD2; v_call: TRBV30; clone_size: .; j_call: TRBJ2-7; cdr3_aa: CAWSVLAPAGDTSYEQYF; cdr3_nt: TGTGCCTGGAGTGTTTTGGCACCAGCGGGGGATACCTCCTACGAGCAGTACTTC
d_call: .; v_call: TRBV20-1; clone_size: once; j_call: TRBJ2-7; cdr3_aa: CSARDSHEQYF; cdr3_nt: TGCAGTGCCAGGGATAGCCACGAGCAGTACTTC
d_call: TRBD2; v_call: TRBV12-3/TRBV12-4; clone_size: .; j_call: TRBJ2-1; cdr3_aa: CASSLSGGTYNEQFF; cdr3_nt: TGTGCCAGCAGTCTTAGCGGGGGGACCTACAATGAGCAGTTCTTC
d_call: .; v_call: TRBV20-1; clone_size: once; j_call: TRBJ2-5; cdr3_aa: CSARDPARGRETQYF; cdr3_nt: TGCAGTGCTAGAGACCCGGCGAGGGGGAGAGAGACCCAGTACTTC
d_call: TRBD1; v_call: TRBV11-2; clone_size: .; j_call: TRBJ1-6; cdr3_aa: CASSAGQGLNSPLHF; cdr3_nt: TGTGCCAGCAGCGCCGGACAGGGGTTGAATTCACCCCTCCACTTT
d_call: TRBD2; v_call: TRBV3-1; clone_size: .; j_call: TRBJ2-2; cdr3_aa: CASTLAGRTGELFF; cdr3_nt: TGTGCCAGCACCCTAGCGGGGCGCACCGGGGAGCTGTTTTTT
d_call: .; v_call: TRBV9; clone_size: once; j_call: TRBJ2-3; cdr3_aa: CASSVVVTGSADTQYF; cdr3_nt: TGTGCCAGCAGCGTAGTCGTAACAGGGAGTGCAGATACGCAGTATTTT
d_call: .; v_call: TRBV30; clone_size: .; j_call: TRBJ1-1; cdr3_aa: CAWSVGGYNTEAFF; cdr3_nt: TGTGCCTGGAGTGTGGGAGGGTATAACACTGAAGCTTTCTTT